The clone carrying this T cell receptor (beta chain) was observed a few times. Trimming pared 0 bases from V and 8 bases from J, leaving 14 bases between. Looked up from germline, CDR1 is SGHRS and CDR2 is YFSETQ. This CDR3 contains 14 residues. The record originates from a study of CD8 T cells in ankylosing spondylitis. TCRdb re-analysed the 5' RACE reads in MiXCR, keeping a single row per CDR3 protein. The sample has fewer than 200,000 distinct CDR3 sequences; around a tenth are singletons. Sequenced material: blood, either unsorted or a sorted T cell fraction (not recorded which). The V call is TRBV5-1, the J call TRBJ1-1; TRBD1 might be the D (6 bases). This receptor was identified in a female donor with ankylosing spondylitis or in good health (not recorded which). The CDR3 nucleotides are TGCGCCAGCAGCTTGGAAGGGGTAGGGACAGAAGCTTTCTTT. It is translated as CASSLEGVGTEAFF.